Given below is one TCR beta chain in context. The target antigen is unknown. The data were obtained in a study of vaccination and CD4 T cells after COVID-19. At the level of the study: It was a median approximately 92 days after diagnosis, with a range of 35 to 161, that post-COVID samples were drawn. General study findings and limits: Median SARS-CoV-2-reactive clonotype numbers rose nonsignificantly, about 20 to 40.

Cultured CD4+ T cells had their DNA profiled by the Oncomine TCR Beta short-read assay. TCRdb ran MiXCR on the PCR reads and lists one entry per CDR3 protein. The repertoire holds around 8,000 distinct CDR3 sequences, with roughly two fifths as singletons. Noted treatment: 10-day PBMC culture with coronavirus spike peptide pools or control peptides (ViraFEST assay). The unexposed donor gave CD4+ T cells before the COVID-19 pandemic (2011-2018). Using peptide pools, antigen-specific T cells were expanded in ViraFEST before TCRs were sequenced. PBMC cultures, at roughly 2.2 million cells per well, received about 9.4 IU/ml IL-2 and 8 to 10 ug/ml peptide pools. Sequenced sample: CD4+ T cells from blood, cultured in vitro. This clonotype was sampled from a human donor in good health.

CDR3 coding DNA: TGTGCCAGCAGCTTAACTAGAAACAATGAGCAGTTCTTC. This encodes CASSLTRNNEQFF. The chain couples TRBV7-6 to TRBJ2-1; tentatively, D is TRBD2 (5 bases). Germline CDR1 reads SGHVS; CDR2 reads FNYEAQ. V was cut by 2 bases and J by 5 bases, with 7 bases left in between. CDR3 length: 13 residues.